These 29 T cell receptor beta chains share one sample of origin, sequenced in a study of blood T cell repertoires in COVID-19. The data were produced by immunoSEQ multiplex PCR, yet TCRdb's version contains in-frame clones alone and is incomplete. This table has roughly 27,000 clones, 70% to 80% appearing once. Material: peripheral blood. The origin of the receptors is a woman in her 70s with acute or convalescent COVID-19.

V is TRBV5-4 and J is TRBJ2-7, with 8 bases aligning to TRBD2. Trimming cost V 4 bases and J 4 bases; bases outside gene matches: 13. The CDR3 has 16 amino acids. Germline-derived CDR1 and CDR2 are SGHNT and YYREEE (reference sequence). CDR3 in amino acids: CASSRLGQRGTYEQYF. The CDR3 DNA follows: TGTGCCAGCAGCCGCCTTGGGCAGCGGGGGACTTACGAGCAGTACTTC.

V gene TRBV19 combines with J gene TRBJ2-7; D is ambiguous. Trimming stripped 3 bases from V and 2 bases from J, with 11 bases between. This CDR3 is 14 amino acids long. Germline V gene lookup returns CDR1 LNHDA and CDR2 SQIVND (reference sequence). The CDR3 protein is CASSIGHSTYEQYF. The CDR3 nucleotides are TGTGCCAGTAGTATTGGGCACAGCACCTACGAGCAGTACTTC.

CDR3 protein: CASSLSGGDRLNEQYF. The CDR3 coding sequence is TGTGCCAGCAGCTTAAGCGGTGGGGACAGGTTAAACGAGCAGTACTTC. This rearrangement joins TRBV7-6 to TRBJ2-7; 8 bases match TRBD1. After removal of 2 bases from V and 5 bases from J, the junction contained 11 bases not matched to a gene. The CDR3 is 16 amino acids. Germline loops: CDR1 SGHVS, CDR2 FNYEAQ.

This clone came up a few times. V and J are TRBV10-3 and TRBJ2-1; 12 positions agree with TRBD2. The V gene's germline CDR1 is ENHRY and CDR2 SYGVKD. Unmatched junction bases numbered 13, after V lost 2 bases and J lost 8 bases. This CDR3 has 18 amino acids. CDR3 sequence: CAISEPQGSSGRAHEQFF. CDR3 bases: TGTGCCATCAGTGAGCCTCAGGGATCTAGCGGGAGGGCCCATGAGCAGTTCTTC.

The genes are TRBV12-3 or TRBV12-4 and TRBJ1-3; D not resolved. V was clipped by 3 bases and J by 5 bases, with 5 bases between them. The CDR3 sequence is 12 residues long. The CDR3 sequence: CASSLYRNTIYF. CDR3 in DNA: TGTGCCAGCAGTTTGTATCGAAACACCATATATTTT.

V is TRBV28 and J is TRBJ2-5, with D perhaps TRBD1 (6 bases). V lost 7 bases to trimming and J lost 2 bases, with 20 bases between them. CDR1 is MDHEN and CDR2 is SYDVKM in the germline V gene. The CDR3 extends over 16 amino acids. The DNA of the CDR3 is TGTGCCAGCACCGCGGACAGCCGGCTCTCTCAAGAGACCCAGTACTTC. Translation: CASTADSRLSQETQYF.

The chain has TRBV29-1 and TRBJ2-1; 11 bases line up with TRBD2. The germline V gene encodes CDR1 SQVTM and CDR2 ANQGSEA. J was trimmed by 7 bases and V by 5 bases; bases with no gene match: 10. CDR3 size: 15 residues. CDR3 sequence: CSVSPIAGGPNEQFF. The CDR3 nucleotides are TGCAGCGTTAGTCCTATAGCGGGAGGGCCTAATGAGCAGTTCTTC.

This clone was seen more than once but under ten times. The chain combines TRBV7-9 with TRBJ1-5; D is unclear. V shed 4 bases and J shed 2 bases, with 15 bases lying between them. Germline CDR1 reads SEHNR; CDR2 reads FQNEAQ (reference sequence). The CDR3 has 16 residues. The CDR3 loop reads CASSSPSMVGNQPQHF. In nucleotides, the CDR3 is TGTGCCAGCAGCTCCCCCAGTATGGTTGGCAATCAGCCCCAGCATTTT.

Ten or more counts support this clone. The chain employs TRBV7-6 and TRBJ1-2; 10 nucleotides match TRBD1. V dropped 1 base and J dropped 2; count of bases not matched to a gene: 13. CDR1 is SGHVS and CDR2 is FNYEAQ in the germline V gene. The length of the CDR3 is 19 residues. CDR3 protein: CASSLEEWRGQGPNYGYTF. The CDR3 nucleotides are TGTGCCAGCAGCTTAGAGGAGTGGAGGGGACAGGGGCCGAACTATGGCTACACCTTC.

The gene calls are TRBV29-1 and TRBJ2-3; 8 nucleotides agree with TRBD1. Germline CDR1 is SQVTM and CDR2 is ANQGSEA. CDR3 length: 11 residues. V shed 8 bases and J 13 bases; nucleotides not matched to a gene: 11. CDR3 in DNA: TGCAGCCGCACAGATGGGACAGGTAAGTATTTT. It encodes CSRTDGTGKYF.

The chain couples TRBV13 to TRBJ2-7; the match to TRBD2 covers 12 bases. Germline CDR1 reads PRHDT; CDR2 reads FYEKMQ (reference sequence). V shed 5 bases and J 4 bases; nucleotides not matched to a gene: 3. CDR3 length: 14 amino acids. CDR3 in DNA: TGTGCCAGCAGCGCTAGCGGGGGGGGTTACGAGCAGTACTTC. Translation: CASSASGGGYEQYF.

V gene TRBV7-8 combines with J gene TRBJ2-3; D is possibly TRBD2 (6 bases). V was pared by 4 bases and J by 6 bases, with 17 bases between. Germline V gene sequence: CDR1 SGHVS, CDR2 FQNEAQ. The CDR3 sequence is 15 residues long. The CDR3 region has the DNA TGTGCCAGCAGCTCCCTTGGAGGGTCAGGTGATACGCAGTATTTT. Its protein product is CASSSLGGSGDTQYF.

J is TRBJ2-5 and V is TRBV2; TRBD2 matches at 7 bases. CDR3 size: 13 residues. CDR1 SNHLY and CDR2 FYNNEI come from the germline V gene. With 4 bases clipped from V and 4 bases from J, the junction kept 3 bases outside the gene matches. The CDR3 DNA reads as TGTGCCAGCAGTGGTGGCGGGAGAGAGACCCAGTACTTC. The encoded protein is CASSGGGRETQYF. The complete variable domain, with remaining parts taken from reference TRBV2 and TRBJ2-5, reads EPEVTQTPSHQVTQMGQEVILRCVPISNHLYFYWYRQILGQKVEFLVSFYNNEISEKSEIFDDQFSVERPDGSNFTLKIRSTKLEDSAMYFCASSGGGRETQYFGPGTRLLVL.

The chain carries TRBV5-4 and TRBJ2-3; 11 bases line up with TRBD2. This CDR3 has 15 residues. Germline CDR1 and CDR2: SGHNT and YYREEE (reference sequence). J was trimmed by 6 bases and V by 6 bases; bases with no gene match: 9. This chain's CDR3 is CASTSSGGTLDTQYF. For the CDR3, the DNA is TGTGCCAGCACCTCTAGCGGGGGGACGTTGGATACGCAGTATTTT.

This chain links TRBV28 with TRBJ2-5, with 12 bases matching TRBD2. The junction had 7 bases not matched to a gene; V was cut back by 4 bases and J by 4 bases. Germline lookup yields CDR1 MDHEN and CDR2 SYDVKM. This CDR3 has 16 amino acids. The CDR3 sequence is CASSSSGRAEGETQYF. The CDR3 DNA reads as TGTGCCAGCAGTTCTAGCGGGAGGGCCGAGGGAGAGACCCAGTACTTC.

A note on this clone: Other DNA sequences in this specimen translate into the identical CDR3. The chain joins TRBV6-2 or TRBV6-3 to TRBJ1-1; TRBD1 might be the D (6 bases). The CDR3 contains 14 residues. Trimming removed 1 base at V and 4 bases at J, with 10 bases between. Germline V gene sequence: CDR1 MNHEY, CDR2 SVGEGT. The CDR3 nucleotides are TGTGCCAGCAGTTACTTGGACAGAGGCACTGAAGCTTTCTTT. Translating it yields CASSYLDRGTEAFF.

In regard to this clone: Other DNA sequences in the sample encode the same CDR3. The rearrangement links TRBV6-2 or TRBV6-3 to TRBJ1-1; 7 bases map to TRBD1. After removal of 2 bases from V and 3 bases from J, the junction contained 3 bases not matched to a gene. The length of the CDR3 is 14 residues. CDR1 is MNHEY and CDR2 is SVGEGT in the germline V gene. This CDR3 reads CASSYLDRDTEAFF. CDR3 DNA: TGTGCCAGCAGTTACCTTGACAGGGACACTGAAGCTTTCTTT.

This clone was counted a single time. The CDR3 DNA reads TGTGCCAGCAGTCGGACTAGCAACGAGCAGTACTTC. This translates into CASSRTSNEQYF. The gene calls are TRBV27 and TRBJ2-7, with 8 nucleotides matching TRBD2. Losses at the gene ends were 5 bases for V and 5 bases for J; bases not matched to a gene: 2. CDR3 length: 12 amino acids. Germline-derived CDR1 and CDR2 are MNHEY and SMNVEV (reference sequence).

V and J are TRBV29-1 and TRBJ2-3, with 7 bases aligning to TRBD2. J lost 0 bases, V lost 4 bases, and 4 bases had no gene match. The germline V gene encodes CDR1 SQVTM and CDR2 ANQGSEA. The CDR3 extends over 14 amino acids. CDR3 in amino acids: CSVGGGLSTDTQYF. CDR3 nucleotide sequence: TGCAGCGTTGGCGGGGGACTAAGCACAGATACGCAGTATTTT.

The chain couples TRBV27 to TRBJ2-1, with 11 bases lining up with TRBD1. Germline V gives CDR1 MNHEY, CDR2 SMNVEV (reference sequence). The V and J ends lost 5 bases and 8 bases, in that order; junction bases with no gene match: 11. This CDR3 is built from 16 residues. CDR3 DNA sequence: TGTGCCAGCAGTCTCCCCGGGACAGGGGGGCGTGATGAGCAGTTCTTC. Its protein is CASSLPGTGGRDEQFF.

V usage is TRBV5-5 and J usage is TRBJ2-1; D is perhaps TRBD1 (6 bases). V was trimmed by 5 bases and J by 4 bases, leaving 16 bases between them. CDR3 length: 15 amino acids. Germline CDR1 SGHKS, CDR2 YYEKEE (reference sequence). The CDR3 protein is CASRTRRDTYNEQFF. DNA of the CDR3: TGTGCCAGCAGAACCCGTCGGGACACGTACAATGAGCAGTTCTTC.

This chain connects TRBV28 to TRBJ1-1; 12 nucleotides agree with TRBD1. The V segment lost 6 bases and the J segment 4 bases; nucleotides outside the gene matches: 9. This CDR3 contains 16 residues. Germline V gene lookup returns CDR1 MDHEN and CDR2 SYDVKM. CDR3 sequence (DNA): TGTGCCAGCAGCCCAGGGACAGGGGGCCAGGGCACTGAAGCTTTCTTT. Protein sequence: CASSPGTGGQGTEAFF.

The chain uses TRBV6-5 and TRBJ1-2; no definite D call. The CDR3 sequence is 16 residues long. CDR1 is MNHEY, CDR2 SVGAGI, per germline. The V and J ends lost 4 bases and 2 bases respectively, with 17 bases between them. CDR3 nucleotide sequence: TGTGCCAGCAGTTTAACAAGCCAGGTGTCCAACTATGGCTACACCTTC. The encoded protein is CASSLTSQVSNYGYTF.

The gene calls are TRBV6-5 and TRBJ1-2, with 7 bases that match TRBD1. The CDR3 has 14 residues. The V gene end was trimmed by 5 bases and the J gene end by 4 bases; junction bases not matched to a gene: 7. Germline lookup yields CDR1 MNHEY and CDR2 SVGAGI. CDR3 protein: CASSTTGYPYGYTF. The DNA of the CDR3 is TGTGCCAGCAGTACGACAGGGTATCCCTATGGCTACACCTTC.

The rearrangement links TRBV30 to TRBJ1-5; weak D call: TRBD1 (6 bases). The CDR3 has 16 residues. V was pared by 1 base and J by 4 bases, with 17 bases between. CDR1 is GTSNPN and CDR2 is SVGIG in the germline V gene (reference sequence). The CDR3, as DNA: TGTGCCTGGAGTGCGCATGGGACACTTGGGAATCAGCCCCAGCATTTT. Translating it yields CAWSAHGTLGNQPQHF.

V and J are TRBV28 and TRBJ1-1; weak D call: TRBD1 (6 bases). The CDR3 sequence is 11 residues long. Germline CDR1 MDHEN, CDR2 SYDVKM. The V gene lost 11 bases and the J gene lost 3 bases, with 10 bases spanning the gap. The CDR3 here is CAANRDTEAFF. For the CDR3, the DNA is TGTGCCGCTAACAGGGACACTGAAGCTTTCTTT.

The rearrangement joins TRBV14 to TRBJ2-2; 15 positions match TRBD2. Trimming removed 3 bases from V and 5 bases from J; junction bases left unmatched: 7. Per the germline V gene, CDR1 is SGHDN and CDR2 is FVKESK. This CDR3 region has 18 residues. The CDR3 bases are TGTGCCAGCAGCCAGAGGGGACTAGCGGGGGGCGCGACCGGGGAGCTGTTTTTT. It yields the protein CASSQRGLAGGATGELFF.

J is TRBJ2-1 and V is TRBV7-9, with TRBD2 matching over 7 bases. Per germline, CDR1 SEHNR and CDR2 FQNEAQ (reference sequence). This CDR3 has 13 residues. V gave up 6 bases and J gave up 2 bases; unmatched junction bases: 1. The CDR3 reads CASRAGAYNEQFF. CDR3 DNA: TGTGCCAGCAGGGCGGGGGCCTACAATGAGCAGTTCTTC.

There are a few counts of this clone. The chain combines TRBV7-9 with TRBJ1-3, with 8 bases that match TRBD1. Germline CDR1 is SEHNR and CDR2 is FQNEAQ (reference sequence). With V trimmed by 2 bases and J by 3 bases, 6 bases remained unmatched. This CDR3 comprises 16 residues. CDR3 region: CASSLYSGGGGNTIYF. The CDR3 region has the DNA TGTGCCAGCAGCTTATATTCAGGGGGCGGTGGAAACACCATATATTTT. Supplemented by reference TRBV7-9 and TRBJ1-3, the full variable domain reads DTGVSQNPRHKITKRGQNVTFRCDPISEHNRLYWYRQTLGQGPEFLTYFQNEAQLEKSRLLSDRFSAERPKGSFSTLEIQRTEQGDSAMYLCASSLYSGGGGNTIYFGEGSWLTVV.